This passage covers 30 T cell receptor beta chains from one sample sequenced in a study of PD-1 blockade in mismatch repair-deficient tumors. The method was immunoSEQ multiplex PCR; TCRdb's version includes in-frame clones alone and lacks a portion of them. The table lists about 100,000 clones, over 65% of them singletons. The material sequenced was peripheral blood, taken roughly 36 weeks after starting pembrolizumab. Receptor source: an adult with mismatch repair-deficient cancer.

The chain couples TRBV12-5 to TRBJ2-2; D is uncertain. CDR3 length equals 16 residues. Germline V CDR1 and CDR2: LGHNT, FRNRAP. V lost 2 bases, J lost 0 bases, and 10 bases lay in between. For the CDR3, the DNA is TGTGCTAGTGGTTTGTTTCGACAAACGAACACCGGGGAGCTGTTTTTT. It codes for CASGLFRQTNTGELFF.

This rearrangement joins TRBV29-1 to TRBJ2-6, with D tentatively TRBD1 or TRBD2 (5 bases each). The germline gives CDR1 SQVTM, CDR2 ANQGSEA. CDR3 length: 16 amino acids. V was pared by 6 bases and J by 2 bases, with 17 bases between. The CDR3 is CSVGDWGFAGANVLTF. CDR3 in DNA: TGCAGCGTGGGGGATTGGGGATTTGCTGGGGCCAACGTCCTGACTTTC.

The chain employs TRBV7-2 and TRBJ2-7; 8 bases line up with TRBD2. Germline V gene sequence: CDR1 SGHTA, CDR2 FQGNSA. The CDR3 is 13 residues long. V lost 5 bases to trimming and J lost 4 bases; unmatched junction nucleotides: 4. The CDR3: CASSAGLAYEQYF. The CDR3 bases are TGTGCCAGCAGCGCCGGACTAGCTTACGAGCAGTACTTC.

The genes are TRBV28 and TRBJ1-1; D is unclear. With 4 bases removed from V and 4 bases from J, the gap between germline ends came to 10 bases. This CDR3 has 13 amino acids. CDR1 is MDHEN, CDR2 SYDVKM, per germline. The CDR3 DNA reads as TGTGCCAGCAGTTCCCCCCGTACCACTGAAGCTTTCTTT. This translates into CASSSPRTTEAFF.

The V gene is TRBV6-1, the J gene TRBJ2-7; a weak D match, TRBD1 (6 bases). Germline lookup yields CDR1 MNHNS and CDR2 SASEGT. The V and J ends lost 5 bases and 3 bases respectively, with 17 bases between them. This CDR3 is 15 amino acids long. The CDR3 sequence is CASSSRTGTNYEQYF. CDR3 nucleotides: TGTGCCAGCAGTTCAAGGACCGGGACAAACTACGAGCAGTACTTC.

Comment on this clone: Other DNA sequences from this sample encode an identical CDR3 as well. J is TRBJ2-7 and V is TRBV18; D call uncertain. Germline V gene sequence: CDR1 KGHSH, CDR2 LQKENI. The CDR3 consists of 12 residues. Trimming cost V 0 bases and J 2 bases, with 2 bases left between them. The CDR3 sequence is CASSPPTYEQYF. The CDR3, as DNA: TGTGCCAGCTCACCACCGACCTACGAGCAGTACTTC.

This sequence joins TRBV15 and TRBJ2-3; D remains ambiguous. Germline values: CDR1 LNHNV, CDR2 YYDKDF (reference sequence). The ends were cut back, 4 bases at V and 3 bases at J, with 14 bases in the middle. CDR3 length equals 15 residues. CDR3 DNA: TGTGCCACCAGCATACAAAAGATAGGGACAGATACGCAGTATTTT. As protein: CATSIQKIGTDTQYF.

Concerning this clone itself: At one boundary the junction diverges from the germline segment, which might be a read error. This chain links TRBV7-7 with TRBJ1-1; TRBD1 is a possible D gene (6 bases). The germline V gene encodes CDR1 SSHAT and CDR2 FNYEAQ (reference sequence). The CDR3 is made up of 13 amino acids. CDR3 nucleotides: TGTGCTAGCAGCAAGAACAGGGACACTGAAGCTTTCTTT. Translating it yields CASSKNRDTEAFF.

The genes are TRBV10-3 and TRBJ2-1; 8 bases are shared with TRBD2. Trimming at V came to 2 bases and at J to 8 bases, leaving 11 bases not matched to a gene. The CDR3 is 16 amino acids. Germline loops: CDR1 ENHRY, CDR2 SYGVKD. The CDR3 DNA reads TGTGCCATCAGTGAGGGGCCGAGCGGGAGTAAGTATGAGCAGTTCTTC. This gives the protein CAISEGPSGSKYEQFF.

The chain joins TRBV6-5 to TRBJ1-2; 10 nucleotides match TRBD1. After removal of 2 bases from V and 4 bases from J, the junction contained 4 bases not matched to a gene. The germline CDR1 and CDR2 sequences are MNHEY and SVGAGI. The CDR3 has 15 residues. DNA for the CDR3: TGTGCCAGCAGTTACCGGGGACAGGGGATCTATGGCTACACCTTC. This translates into CASSYRGQGIYGYTF.

The chain joins TRBV19 to TRBJ2-1; D could derive from TRBD1 or TRBD2 (5 bases each). Germline values: CDR1 LNHDA, CDR2 SQIVND (reference sequence). Trimming removed 5 bases from V and 6 bases from J, with 17 bases in between. CDR3 length: 15 amino acids. The CDR3 region is CASSGMRVGVNEQFF. CDR3 nucleotide sequence: TGTGCCAGTAGTGGGATGCGGGTAGGGGTCAATGAGCAGTTCTTC.

The chain recombines TRBV5-1 with TRBJ2-3; maybe TRBD1 (5 bases). The germline V gene encodes CDR1 SGHRS and CDR2 YFSETQ. This CDR3 is 14 amino acids long. V was clipped by 2 bases and J by 4 bases, with 11 bases between them. In nucleotides, the CDR3 is TGCGCCAGCAGCTTAGATAGGGGCGCAGATACGCAGTATTTT. Amino acids: CASSLDRGADTQYF.

The chain carries TRBV6-6 and TRBJ2-1, with 11 nucleotides matching TRBD1. From germline, CDR1 is MNHNY and CDR2 SVGAGI (reference sequence). The ends lost 6 bases at V and 8 bases at J; junction bases unmatched: 12. The CDR3 contains 16 residues. The CDR3 nucleotides are TGTGCCAGCAGCCTTACCTCGGGACAGGGGGGACATGAGCAGTTCTTC. The encoded protein is CASSLTSGQGGHEQFF.

The chain recombines TRBV6-5 with TRBJ2-5; tentatively, D is TRBD2 (7 bases). In germline, CDR1 is MNHEY, CDR2 SVGAGI. V lost 7 bases and J lost 2, with 11 bases in between. The CDR3 length is 13 residues. The chain's CDR3 is CASTGGRQETQYF. CDR3 nucleotide sequence: TGTGCCAGCACGGGGGGCAGGCAAGAGACCCAGTACTTC.

The chain is built from TRBV6-1 and TRBJ2-4; 11 nucleotides agree with TRBD2. CDR1 MNHNS and CDR2 SASEGT come from the germline V gene. The CDR3 loop spans 19 amino acids. Losses at the gene ends were 1 base for V and 6 bases for J; bases not matched to a gene: 14. The CDR3, as DNA: TGTGCCAGCAGTGAAGAGGGAGGGCTAGCGGGAGGAATGGGAAACATTCAGTACTTC. It encodes CASSEEGGLAGGMGNIQYF.

V and J are TRBV6-5 and TRBJ1-1; unclear D gene. Per germline, CDR1 MNHEY and CDR2 SVGAGI. This CDR3 is built from 15 residues. The V and J ends lost 3 bases and 11 bases respectively, with 22 bases between them. The chain's CDR3 is CASSYSRAGAARAFF. The CDR3 nucleotides read TGTGCCAGCAGTTATTCCCGGGCCGGAGCGGCTCGGGCTTTCTTT.

This clone was seen only a few times. The V call is TRBV4-1, the J call TRBJ1-5; unclear D gene. Germline lookup yields CDR1 MGHRA and CDR2 YSYEKL. The ends were cut back, 4 bases at V and 7 bases at J, with 14 bases in the middle. This CDR3 is 14 amino acids long. As DNA, the CDR3 is TGCGCCAGCAGCCGAACGGGCTGGGAACAGCCCCAGCATTTT. This gives the protein CASSRTGWEQPQHF.

The rearrangement uses TRBV7-3 and TRBJ1-3; D is perhaps TRBD1 (5 bases). The germline gives CDR1 SGHTA, CDR2 FQGTGA. The CDR3 contains 13 residues. V lost 5 bases to trimming and J lost 3 bases, with 8 bases between them. CDR3 sequence: CASSGGFGNTIYF. The DNA for the CDR3 is TGTGCCAGCAGCGGGGGGTTTGGAAACACCATATATTTT.

The chain carries TRBV6-1 and TRBJ1-1, with no clear D. V was clipped by 10 bases and J by 1 base, with 13 bases between them. The length of the CDR3 is 13 residues. The germline gives CDR1 MNHNS, CDR2 SASEGT. The CDR3 reads CATHLMGNTEAFF. In DNA, the CDR3 is TGTGCCACCCACCTAATGGGGAACACTGAAGCTTTCTTT.

CDR3 nucleotides: TGTGCCAGCAGCTCCGCGACAGCGTACGCTGGGGCCAACGTCCTGACTTTC. It encodes CASSSATAYAGANVLTF. The gene calls are TRBV11-3 and TRBJ2-6; TRBD1 might be the D (5 bases). Deletions cut 4 bases from V and 2 bases from J, with 15 bases between. Per germline, CDR1 SGHNT and CDR2 YENEEA. The CDR3 runs 17 residues.

This chain uses TRBV19 with TRBJ2-5; no clear D. Germline loops: CDR1 LNHDA, CDR2 SQIVND (reference sequence). The CDR3 covers 13 residues. Trimming pared 3 bases from V and 9 bases from J, leaving 14 bases between. The CDR3 DNA reads as TGTGCCAGTAGTATTGAGGTGGGGTCTCCCCAGTACTTC. Protein product: CASSIEVGSPQYF.

V usage is TRBV27 and J usage is TRBJ2-5, with D perhaps matching TRBD2 (7 bases). Looked up from germline, CDR1 is MNHEY and CDR2 is SMNVEV (reference sequence). This CDR3 has 17 amino acids. Trimming took off 6 bases at V and 5 bases at J, with 25 bases between the two ends. The CDR3 DNA is TGTGCCAGCAGCCCCGGACTTTGGGCGGGGGCGATTGAGACCCAGTACTTC. Protein product: CASSPGLWAGAIETQYF.

This clone showed up many times. V and J are TRBV6-1 and TRBJ1-5; D remains unclear. V gave up 2 bases and J gave up 4 bases, with 6 bases separating them. The CDR3 has 13 residues. Germline CDR1 and CDR2: MNHNS and SASEGT. The CDR3 sequence: CASSENENQPQHF. The CDR3 bases are TGTGCCAGCAGTGAAAACGAAAATCAGCCCCAGCATTTT.

The rearrangement links TRBV7-2 to TRBJ2-5; tentatively, D is TRBD2 (7 bases). The CDR3 contains 15 residues. Deletions cut 11 bases from V and 3 bases from J, with 22 bases between. Germline CDR1 SGHTA, CDR2 FQGNSA. CDR3 in DNA: TGTGCCCGCCGCCCCCAAAGGGAGGGGGAAGAGACCCAGTACTTC. Its translation: CARRPQREGEETQYF.

The chain couples TRBV6-5 to TRBJ1-5; 8 bases line up with TRBD1. V was clipped by 3 bases and J by 6 bases; unmatched bases: 7. This CDR3 comprises 15 residues. Germline V gene lookup returns CDR1 MNHEY and CDR2 SVGAGI. For the CDR3, the DNA is TGTGCCAGCAGTTATGGCCAGGGGGCGGGTCAGCCCCAGCATTTT. It yields the protein CASSYGQGAGQPQHF.

The chain joins TRBV11-2 to TRBJ2-5; 9 bases align to TRBD1. V trimming: 0 bases; J trimming: 2 bases; junction bases outside the gene matches: 1. The V gene's germline CDR1 is SGHAT and CDR2 FQNNGV. There are 15 residues in the CDR3. The CDR3 nucleotides read TGTGCCAGCAGCTTAGACGGGACAGGGCAAGAGACCCAGTACTTC. It specifies CASSLDGTGQETQYF.

This rearrangement joins TRBV27 to TRBJ2-7, with a possible D match to TRBD2 (6 bases). The CDR3 sequence is 14 residues long. The V gene lost 0 bases and the J gene lost 3 bases, with 9 bases spanning the gap. In germline, CDR1 is MNHEY, CDR2 SMNVEV (reference sequence). CDR3 sequence: CASSLSAGNYEQYF. The CDR3 bases are TGTGCCAGCAGTTTATCGGCGGGAAACTACGAGCAGTACTTC.

The V call is TRBV7-9, the J call TRBJ1-2; 9 bases map to TRBD1. With V trimmed by 4 bases and J by 2 bases, 2 bases remained unmatched. This CDR3 spans 14 amino acids. Germline V gene data show CDR1 as SEHNR and CDR2 as FQNEAQ (reference sequence). For the CDR3, the DNA is TGTGCCAGCAGCTATGACAGGGGGAACTATGGCTACACCTTC. It specifies CASSYDRGNYGYTF. The full variable domain, completed using reference TRBV7-9 and TRBJ1-2, is DTGVSQNPRHKITKRGQNVTFRCDPISEHNRLYWYRQTLGQGPEFLTYFQNEAQLEKSRLLSDRFSAERPKGSFSTLEIQRTEQGDSAMYLCASSYDRGNYGYTFGSGTRLTVV.

This clone was observed once. The chain has TRBV4-1 and TRBJ2-5, with 7 nucleotides matching TRBD2. J lost 5 bases, V lost 1 base, and 7 bases had no gene match. Germline CDR1 and CDR2: MGHRA and YSYEKL. CDR3 length equals 15 residues. This CDR3 is CASSQVGGRGETQYF. CDR3 in DNA: TGCGCCAGCAGCCAAGTAGGAGGGCGGGGGGAGACCCAGTACTTC.

The genes are TRBV6-1 and TRBJ2-7; D not certain. CDR3 length: 11 residues. Trimming shortened V by 5 bases and J by 3 bases, and 5 bases separated the two germline ends. Germline-derived CDR1 and CDR2 are MNHNS and SASEGT. The chain's CDR3 is CASSIGYEQYF. Written as DNA, the CDR3 is TGTGCCAGCAGTATAGGCTACGAGCAGTACTTC.